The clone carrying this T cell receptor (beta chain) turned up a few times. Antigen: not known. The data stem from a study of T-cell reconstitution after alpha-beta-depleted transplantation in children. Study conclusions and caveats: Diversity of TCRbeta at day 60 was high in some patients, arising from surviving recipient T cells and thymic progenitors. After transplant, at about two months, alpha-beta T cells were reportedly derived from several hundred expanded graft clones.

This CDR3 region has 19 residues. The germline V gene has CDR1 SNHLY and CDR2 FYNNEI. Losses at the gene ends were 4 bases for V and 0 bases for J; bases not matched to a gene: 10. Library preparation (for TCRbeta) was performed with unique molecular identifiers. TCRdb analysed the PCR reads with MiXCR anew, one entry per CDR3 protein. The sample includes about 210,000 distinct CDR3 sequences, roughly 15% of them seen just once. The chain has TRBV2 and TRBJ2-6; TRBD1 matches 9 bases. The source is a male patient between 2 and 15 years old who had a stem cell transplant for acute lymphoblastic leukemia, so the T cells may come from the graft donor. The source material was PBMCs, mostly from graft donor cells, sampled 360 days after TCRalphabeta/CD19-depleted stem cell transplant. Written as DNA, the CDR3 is TGTGCCAGCAGTGGGGATACCGGGACAGGGTTCTCTGGGGCCAACGTCCTGACTTTC. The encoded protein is CASSGDTGTGFSGANVLTF.